This T cell receptor (beta chain) emerged from a study of blood T cell repertoires in COVID-19. Study overall: T cells, B-cell-depleted T cells, or PBMCs provided the cDNA or gDNA that served as material.

The authors' processing: The assay estimated nucleated cells by amplifying reference gene primers. Some clones are missing from TCRdb's copy, which holds only in-frame ones; the method was immunoSEQ multiplex PCR. V, J and clone size are those of that table, while D and trimming were read from the DNA. The data contain some 96,000 clones, roughly 87% of them seen just once; the ten biggest clones take up approximately 7.3%. Material for sequencing was peripheral blood. The source is a man aged 30-40 years in a cohort sampled during active COVID-19.

The CDR3 region has the DNA TGTGCCATCAGTCCCAGTTCGGACAGGGACTACGAGCAGTACTTC. Protein: CAISPSSDRDYEQYF. This chain connects TRBV10-3 to TRBJ2-7; 8 nucleotides agree with TRBD1. The CDR3 runs to 15 residues. J lost 3 bases, V lost 5 bases, and 9 bases had no gene match. Germline V lookup: CDR1 ENHRY, CDR2 SYGVKD.